Following are 20 T cell receptor beta chains from one sample sequenced in a study of CD8 T cells in Susac syndrome (dated by TCRdb to between 2018 and 2021). Preparation of the library involved the immunoSEQ multiplex PCR assay. RNA was extracted with the RNeasy kit and roughly 0.45 to 1 ug was reverse transcribed using random hexamers. TCRdb cleaned the public reads at Q25 with fastp, built clones with MiXCR and kept in-frame beta chains. Rows matching on CDR3 protein sequence are summarized as one entry with the most common DNA and genes. In this sample the table shows about 140,000 distinct CDR3 sequences, approximately 93% of which occur a single time. The ten largest clones capture approximately 0.09% of the sample. Sequenced: CD4+ T cells from PBMCs. These TCRs come from a human donor in good health.

This chain connects TRBV11-2 to TRBJ2-5; D gene ambiguous. CDR3 length equals 15 residues. The V end was cut by 1 base, the J end by 5 bases, with 14 bases between. Germline-derived CDR1 and CDR2 are SGHAT and FQNNGV. This CDR3 is CASSLGQPGWETQYF. CDR3 DNA: TGTGCCAGCAGCTTAGGGCAACCCGGTTGGGAGACCCAGTACTTC.

The rearrangement uses TRBV9 and TRBJ1-3; no definite D call. The germline V gene encodes CDR1 SGDLS and CDR2 YYNGEE. V gave up 2 bases and J gave up 0 bases, with 9 bases separating them. The CDR3 loop spans 15 amino acids. The CDR3 DNA follows: TGTGCCAGCAGCGTGCAAGGGTCCTCTGGAAACACCATATATTTT. Amino acid sequence: CASSVQGSSGNTIYF.

This clonotype appeared once. This chain connects TRBV7-6 to TRBJ2-7, with 9 nucleotides matching TRBD1. V lost 4 bases to trimming and J lost 2 bases; unmatched junction nucleotides: 6. From germline, CDR1 is SGHVS and CDR2 FNYEAQ. The CDR3 is 15 amino acids. The chain's CDR3 is CASSSQQGATYEQYF. CDR3 DNA: TGTGCCAGCAGCTCACAACAGGGGGCTACCTACGAGCAGTACTTC.

This chain links TRBV20-1 with TRBJ1-2; perhaps TRBD1 as D (6 bases). The germline V and J ends were trimmed by 6 bases and 8 bases, with 10 bases remaining between them. Germline CDR1 DFQATT, CDR2 SNEGSKA (reference sequence). This CDR3 spans 10 amino acids. In nucleotides, the CDR3 is TGCAGTGCGAGGACAGTGGGCTACACCTTC. Translation: CSARTVGYTF.

The chain recombines TRBV10-2 with TRBJ1-2; a possible D gene is TRBD1 (5 bases). V was clipped by 3 bases and J by 8 bases, with 10 bases between them. The CDR3 runs 12 residues. Germline assignment: CDR1 WSHSY and CDR2 SAAADI. CDR3 sequence reads: CASSDRARGYTF. CDR3 DNA: TGCGCCAGCAGTGACAGGGCTAGAGGCTACACCTTC.

The chain couples TRBV7-6 to TRBJ1-4; a possible D gene is TRBD1 (6 bases). Germline CDR1 is SGHVS and CDR2 is FNYEAQ. The V end lost 2 bases, the J end lost 8 bases, and 15 bases lay between the germline ends. There are 15 residues in the CDR3. CDR3: CASSLFQGHTEKLFF. The CDR3, as DNA: TGTGCCAGCAGCTTATTTCAGGGGCACACGGAAAAACTGTTTTTT.

V usage is TRBV28 and J usage is TRBJ2-7; 8 positions agree with TRBD1. The J segment lost 3 bases and the V segment lost 5 bases, leaving 12 bases of the junction unmatched. CDR3 length: 16 amino acids. Germline V gene sequence: CDR1 MDHEN, CDR2 SYDVKM. CDR3 amino acids: CASSTTRQGYNYEQYF. The CDR3 DNA sequence: TGTGCCAGCAGTACCACAAGACAGGGGTATAACTACGAGCAGTACTTC.

This sequence joins TRBV23-1 and TRBJ2-7; D ambiguous. TRBV23-1 is reported as an ORF; its role is uncertain. Trimming took off 2 bases at V and 4 bases at J, with 12 bases between the two ends. The CDR3 runs 14 residues. Here the CDR3 reads CASSQRCRIYEQYF. Here the CDR3 DNA reads TGCGCCAGCAGTCAACGTTGCAGGATATACGAGCAGTACTTC.

The genes are TRBV25-1 and TRBJ1-2; no reliable D call. Germline V gene lookup returns CDR1 MGHDK and CDR2 SYGVNS. V was pared by 4 bases and J by 6 bases, with 12 bases between. This CDR3 comprises 13 residues. Here the CDR3 reads CASSGPQANGYTF. The CDR3, as DNA: TGTGCCAGCAGTGGCCCCCAGGCAAATGGCTACACCTTC.

The chain links TRBV12-3 or TRBV12-4 to TRBJ1-1, with a weak D call TRBD1 (6 bases). Trimming shortened V by 2 bases and J by 5 bases, and 9 bases separated the two germline ends. The CDR3 has 13 residues. The CDR3 DNA reads as TGTGCCAGCAGTTTATGGAGGGGGACTGAAGCTTTCTTT. Protein sequence: CASSLWRGTEAFF.

This clonotype was counted a few times. The rearrangement joins TRBV14 to TRBJ2-1; 9 bases map to TRBD2. Looked up from germline, CDR1 is SGHDN and CDR2 is FVKESK. V shed 2 bases and J 12 bases; nucleotides not matched to a gene: 8. This CDR3 region has 14 residues. CDR3 DNA sequence: TGTGCCAGCAGCCAACTAGCGGGACTTGGTTTGCAGTTCTTC. It is translated as CASSQLAGLGLQFF.

CDR3 DNA sequence: TGTGCCAGCAGCAGACCACAGGGCTCTGGGGCCAACGTCCTGACTTTC. Encoded protein: CASSRPQGSGANVLTF. J is TRBJ2-6 and V is TRBV27; perhaps TRBD1 as D (6 bases). Trimming removed 6 bases at V and 0 bases at J, with 12 bases between. The CDR3 loop spans 16 amino acids. In germline, CDR1 is MNHEY, CDR2 SMNVEV (reference sequence).

This chain uses TRBV20-1 with TRBJ2-1, with D maybe TRBD1 (5 bases). CDR3 length: 12 residues. Germline V gene sequence: CDR1 DFQATT, CDR2 SNEGSKA (reference sequence). The V and J ends lost 8 bases and 10 bases respectively, with 18 bases between them. Written as DNA, the CDR3 is TGCAGTACAAGGGATGGGGCTTGGGAGCAGTTCTTC. Its translation: CSTRDGAWEQFF.

The V call is TRBV3-1, the J call TRBJ2-7, with D perhaps matching TRBD1 or TRBD2 (5 bases each). Trimming removed 2 bases at V and 2 bases at J, with 7 bases between. Germline CDR1 and CDR2: LGHDT and YNNKEL (reference sequence). The CDR3 length is 13 residues. The CDR3 DNA is TGTGCCAGCAGCCAATGGGGGACCTACGAGCAGTACTTC. The encoded protein is CASSQWGTYEQYF.

The chain joins TRBV9 to TRBJ2-1; 7 nucleotides agree with TRBD2. The V gene end was trimmed by 0 bases and the J gene end by 7 bases; junction bases not matched to a gene: 10. CDR1 is SGDLS, CDR2 YYNGEE, per germline. The CDR3 has 16 residues. The CDR3 loop reads CASSVGGRGRGNEQFF. CDR3 coding DNA: TGTGCCAGCAGCGTAGGTGGGAGGGGACGTGGGAATGAGCAGTTCTTC.

DNA of the CDR3: TGTGCCAGCAGCCTCGCAGGCGGGAGGGCCGGAAATGAGCAGTTCTTC. Translating it yields CASSLAGGRAGNEQFF. This chain connects TRBV3-1 to TRBJ2-1; TRBD2 aligns across 9 bases. This CDR3 spans 16 amino acids. V gave up 4 bases and J gave up 7 bases; unmatched junction bases: 11. Germline loops: CDR1 LGHDT, CDR2 YNNKEL (reference sequence).

The rearrangement uses TRBV7-9 and TRBJ2-1, with 10 bases fitting TRBD2. The CDR3 contains 17 residues. Trimming at V came to 1 base and at J to 5 bases, leaving 8 bases not matched to a gene. Germline V gene sequence: CDR1 SEHNR, CDR2 FQNEAQ (reference sequence). The CDR3 bases are TGTGCCAGCAGCTTAGAGCGGACTAGCGGACCAGACAATGAGCAGTTCTTC. Translated: CASSLERTSGPDNEQFF. The whole variable domain, remainder taken from reference TRBV7-9 and TRBJ2-1, is DTGVSQNPRHKITKRGQNVTFRCDPISEHNRLYWYRQTLGQGPEFLTYFQNEAQLEKSRLLSDRFSAERPKGSFSTLEIQRTEQGDSAMYLCASSLERTSGPDNEQFFGPGTRLTVL.

The chain recombines TRBV27 with TRBJ1-5; 8 bases match TRBD1. This CDR3 has 15 residues. Unmatched junction bases numbered 6, after V lost 5 bases and J lost 3 bases. CDR1 and CDR2 from the germline V gene are MNHEY and SMNVEV (reference sequence). The chain's CDR3 is CASSLTGANNQPQHF. The CDR3 DNA reads as TGTGCCAGCAGTCTGACAGGGGCGAACAATCAGCCCCAGCATTTT.

V and J are TRBV28 and TRBJ2-4; 7 positions match TRBD2. The CDR3 contains 17 residues. Losses at the gene ends were 3 bases for V and 0 bases for J; bases not matched to a gene: 8. Germline V gene data show CDR1 as MDHEN and CDR2 as SYDVKM. CDR3 sequence (DNA): TGTGCCAGCAGTTTGCCCAAGGGAGGGAGAGCCAAAAACATTCAGTACTTC. Protein product: CASSLPKGGRAKNIQYF.

The V gene is TRBV27, the J gene TRBJ2-3, with 9 nucleotides matching TRBD2. Germline values: CDR1 MNHEY, CDR2 SMNVEV (reference sequence). The CDR3 contains 16 residues. V gave up 5 bases and J gave up 5 bases; unmatched junction bases: 11. CDR3 amino acids: CASSLGISGSGDTQYF. Here the CDR3 DNA reads TGTGCCAGCAGTCTTGGGATTAGCGGGAGTGGAGATACGCAGTATTTT.